This TCR beta chain was identified in a study of prognosis after radiotherapy for stage I lung cancer. Study information: With under 15 men and a handful of women, the cohort's median age was around 74 years, range roughly 53–85. Among 6 to 8 patients the tumors were squamous cell carcinoma, and among twelve they were adenocarcinoma.

On two occasions, one at each of two time points, approximately 5.6 milliliters of peripheral blood were drawn. This CDR3 is built from 15 residues. Germline V gene data show CDR1 as SGHTA and CDR2 as FQGTGA. Trimming took 1 base from V and 4 from J, leaving 14 bases between them. This clonotype was picked up many times. CDR3 of TCR beta was amplified from genomic DNA via a two-round multiplex PCR. The use of primers specific to each TRBV and TRBJ gene characterized first-round PCR. A second round of PCR was carried out using universal primers. TCRdb processed the multiplex PCR reads anew with MiXCR; each CDR3 protein has one entry. The table includes about 14,000 distinct CDR3 sequences, over 25% detected once.

The origin of this receptor is a donor aged 50 or older with non-small cell lung cancer. V and J are TRBV7-3 and TRBJ2-7; D might be TRBD2 (7 bases). Sequencing used PBMCs, obtained before or after stereotactic body radiation therapy (not recorded which). CDR3 coding DNA: TGTGCCAGCAGCTTAAGCTCGGGGGGCGCTTACGAGCAGTACTTC. It codes for CASSLSSGGAYEQYF.